These 4 T cell receptor beta chains originate from one sample sequenced in a study of control samples from healthy donors and cancer patients. TCRdb keeps only in-frame clones here, not all; method: immunoSEQ multiplex PCR. The sample has 170,000 or so clones, 85% to 95% seen once; the top ten hold over 1.3%. The sample was blood. These receptor sequences come from a man younger than 35 in good health.

The chain is built from TRBV7-3 and TRBJ2-7; 12 nucleotides line up with TRBD1. Trimming removed 1 base from V and 4 bases from J; junction bases left unmatched: 8. The CDR3 totals 17 residues. In germline, CDR1 is SGHTA, CDR2 FQGTGA. CDR3 bases: TGTGCCAGCAGCTTAAGCTCTGGGACAGGGGGCATATACGAGCAGTACTTC. Encoded protein: CASSLSSGTGGIYEQYF.

This chain uses TRBV19 with TRBJ1-4, with 9 bases lining up with TRBD1. The germline CDR1 and CDR2 sequences are LNHDA and SQIVND (reference sequence). Germline trimming cut 7 bases from V and 5 bases from J; bases unmatched to any gene: 8. The CDR3 spans 15 residues. DNA of the CDR3: TGTGCCAGTACCCCACAAGGACAGGGGAATGAAAAACTGTTTTTT. It yields the protein CASTPQGQGNEKLFF. The full variable domain, its missing parts supplied by reference TRBV19 and TRBJ1-4, is DGGITQSPKYLFRKEGQNVTLSCEQNLNHDAMYWYRQDPGQGLRLIYYSQIVNDFQKGDIAEGYSVSREKKESFPLTVTSAQKNPTAFYLCASTPQGQGNEKLFFGSGTQLSVL.

The V gene is TRBV9, the J gene TRBJ1-2; TRBD1 agrees at 7 bases. Germline lookup yields CDR1 SGDLS and CDR2 YYNGEE. Unmatched junction bases numbered 7, after V lost 0 bases and J lost 5 bases. The CDR3 totals 15 residues. In DNA, the CDR3 is TGTGCCAGCAGCGTAGGGTGGGACAGCCAATATGGCTACACCTTC. It encodes CASSVGWDSQYGYTF. Based on the CDR3 plus reference TRBV9 and TRBJ1-2, the full variable domain is DSGVTQTPKHLITATGQRVTLRCSPRSGDLSVYWYQQSLDQGLQFLIQYYNGEERAKGNILERFSAQQFPDLHSELNLSSLELGDSALYFCASSVGWDSQYGYTFGSGTRLTVV.

V usage is TRBV25-1 and J usage is TRBJ1-4; D is unclear. CDR1 and CDR2 from the germline V gene are MGHDK and SYGVNS. Trimming took off 3 bases at V and 3 bases at J, with 8 bases between the two ends. This CDR3 has 14 residues. The CDR3 loop is CASSERQANEKLFF. CDR3 bases: TGTGCCAGCAGTGAGAGGCAAGCTAATGAAAAACTGTTTTTT.